Each of the 29 T cell receptor beta chains below was sequenced from the same sample in a study of T cell responses to AZD1222 COVID-19 vaccine. Clones were read by immunoSEQ multiplex PCR, and TCRdb kept only the in-frame ones, dropping some. The sample carries roughly 170,000 clones, 93% recorded once. Sequencing used peripheral blood, obtained on day 0 of AZD1222 vaccination. The source is an adult in good health.

The J gene is TRBJ2-5, the V gene TRBV18; TRBD1 is a possible D gene (5 bases). V gave up 2 bases and J gave up 5 bases, with 12 bases separating them. The CDR3 has 14 amino acids. Germline V gives CDR1 KGHSH, CDR2 LQKENI. The CDR3 sequence: CASSPGAGRETQYF. CDR3 nucleotide sequence: TGTGCCAGCTCACCAGGGGCAGGCCGGGAGACCCAGTACTTC.

The rearrangement uses TRBV7-3 and TRBJ2-2; 10 bases line up with TRBD2. The CDR3 covers 18 residues. Losses at the gene ends were 1 base for V and 5 bases for J; bases not matched to a gene: 10. CDR1 is SGHTA and CDR2 is FQGTGA in the germline V gene. The CDR3 DNA sequence: TGTGCCAGCAGCTTAATGGTAGCGGGGGGTCTTCGAACCGGGGAGCTGTTTTTT. Translating it yields CASSLMVAGGLRTGELFF.

The gene calls are TRBV10-3 and TRBJ2-3; 12 bases fit TRBD2. With V trimmed by 3 bases and J by 2 bases, 6 bases remained unmatched. CDR1 is ENHRY, CDR2 SYGVKD, per germline. This CDR3 contains 17 residues. The CDR3 nucleotides read TGTGCCATCAGTGATACTAGCGGGGGGCACTACACAGATACGCAGTATTTT. It codes for CAISDTSGGHYTDTQYF.

The V gene is TRBV18, the J gene TRBJ2-3; D is undetermined. The CDR3 is 13 amino acids. The germline gives CDR1 KGHSH, CDR2 LQKENI. V gave up 0 bases and J gave up 8 bases, with 9 bases separating them. The CDR3 loop is CASSPPQWGTQYF. CDR3 sequence (DNA): TGTGCCAGCTCACCACCACAGTGGGGTACGCAGTATTTT. The full variable domain, in which reference TRBV18 and TRBJ2-3 provide the parts outside the CDR3, is NAGVMQNPRHLVRRRGQEARLRCSPMKGHSHVYWYRQLPEEGLKFMVYLQKENIIDESGMPKERFSAEFPKEGPSILRIQQVVRGDSAAYFCASSPPQWGTQYFGPGTRLTVL.

The chain carries TRBV28 and TRBJ2-7, with 7 bases that match TRBD2. The CDR3 is made up of 14 amino acids. Germline V gene data show CDR1 as MDHEN and CDR2 as SYDVKM. After removal of 8 bases from V and 2 bases from J, the junction contained 9 bases not matched to a gene. CDR3 nucleotides: TGTGCCAGCTCGACGGGACTACCCGCCTACGAGCAGTACTTC. It specifies CASSTGLPAYEQYF.

For the CDR3, the DNA is TGTGCCAGCAGCTTAGAATGGGGTGAGGGCCCCCAGCATTTT. Translated: CASSLEWGEGPQHF. This rearrangement joins TRBV7-2 to TRBJ1-5; D unclear. The CDR3 is 14 amino acids. Trimming pared 1 base from V and 10 bases from J, leaving 14 bases between. Per the germline V gene, CDR1 is SGHTA and CDR2 is FQGNSA.

The rearrangement uses TRBV18 and TRBJ1-3; a possible D gene is TRBD1 (6 bases). Trimming cost V 2 bases and J 3 bases, with 11 bases left between them. Germline assignment: CDR1 KGHSH and CDR2 LQKENI. The CDR3 spans 15 residues. The CDR3 nucleotides are TGTGCCAGCTCACCAGCCGCAGGGGTTGGAAACACCATATATTTT. Amino acids: CASSPAAGVGNTIYF.

The J gene is TRBJ1-1, the V gene TRBV6-5, with a tentative D call TRBD1 (6 bases). The length of the CDR3 is 16 residues. Germline CDR1 reads MNHEY; CDR2 reads SVGAGI. Between the trimmed V and J ends, which lost 0 bases and 2 bases, there was a span of 13 bases. The CDR3 nucleotides are TGTGCCAGCAGTTACTCTACAGGGATCTATAACACTGAAGCTTTCTTT. Protein: CASSYSTGIYNTEAFF.

The chain joins TRBV16 to TRBJ1-1; 7 nucleotides agree with TRBD1. The CDR3 length is 15 residues. V dropped 3 bases and J dropped 1; count of bases not matched to a gene: 5. In germline, CDR1 is KGHSY, CDR2 FQNENV. CDR3 residues: CASSQRGQTNTEAFF. CDR3 bases: TGTGCCAGCAGCCAGCGGGGACAGACGAACACTGAAGCTTTCTTT.

The rearrangement uses TRBV9 and TRBJ2-1; 11 nucleotides agree with TRBD2. The CDR3 consists of 14 residues. Losses at the gene ends were 4 bases for V and 6 bases for J; bases not matched to a gene: 3. Germline CDR1 SGDLS, CDR2 YYNGEE. The DNA for the CDR3 is TGTGCCAGCAGCCCCCTAGCGGGGGGCAATGAGCAGTTCTTC. Translation: CASSPLAGGNEQFF.

This rearrangement joins TRBV19 to TRBJ1-6, with D unclear. V was shortened by 7 bases and J by 9 bases, with 13 bases between the two germline ends. This CDR3 comprises 13 residues. The germline CDR1 and CDR2 sequences are LNHDA and SQIVND (reference sequence). The CDR3 sequence is CASNPGLASPLHF. CDR3 nucleotide sequence: TGTGCCAGTAACCCCGGGTTGGCTTCACCCCTCCACTTT.

This clone has a single count. V is TRBV28 and J is TRBJ1-2; D gene unclear. The CDR3 contains 16 residues. V was shortened by 2 bases and J by 4 bases, with 17 bases between the two germline ends. Germline loops: CDR1 MDHEN, CDR2 SYDVKM. CDR3 in amino acids: CASSLAAVGLVYGYTF. The DNA for the CDR3 is TGTGCCAGCAGTTTAGCGGCAGTAGGGCTAGTCTATGGCTACACCTTC.

This chain connects TRBV29-1 to TRBJ1-4; D possibly corresponds to TRBD1 (5 bases). This CDR3 region has 15 residues. Between the trimmed V and J ends, which lost 5 bases and 7 bases, there was a span of 20 bases. Germline CDR1 is SQVTM and CDR2 is ANQGSEA. In DNA form, the CDR3 reads TGCAGCGTTACCTACCCCGGGACCCGGGGTGAAAAACTGTTTTTT. Translated, it gives CSVTYPGTRGEKLFF.

In this sample, this clone turned up a few times. V and J are TRBV5-4 and TRBJ1-2; 7 bases match TRBD1. The ends lost 3 bases at V and 4 bases at J; junction bases unmatched: 3. The germline V gene encodes CDR1 SGHNT and CDR2 YYREEE (reference sequence). The CDR3 runs to 13 residues. CDR3 in amino acids: CASSSGGGYGYTF. The CDR3 DNA reads TGTGCCAGCAGCTCAGGGGGGGGCTATGGCTACACCTTC.

CDR3 protein: CASSEGQALYYGYTF. As DNA, the CDR3 is TGTGCCAGCAGTGAAGGACAGGCTCTCTACTATGGCTACACCTTC. V usage is TRBV6-1 and J usage is TRBJ1-2; maybe TRBD1 (6 bases). V lost 1 base and J 3 bases, leaving 12 bases between the germline ends. Germline V lookup: CDR1 MNHNS, CDR2 SASEGT. This CDR3 has 15 residues.

The V gene is TRBV21-1, the J gene TRBJ2-7; TRBD2, the table's D call, lacks a check against the DNA. TRBV21-1 is flagged as a pseudogene. There are 16 residues in the CDR3. The CDR3 DNA sequence: TGTGCCAGCAGCAAGGCGCCGGATAGCGGGGACTACGAGCAGTACTTC. Its protein is CASSKAPDSGDYEQYF.

V and J are TRBV5-4 and TRBJ1-2, with a tentative D call TRBD1 (5 bases). Germline V CDR1 and CDR2: SGHNT, YYREEE (reference sequence). The CDR3 sequence is 14 residues long. V was clipped by 7 bases and J by 3 bases, with 16 bases between them. CDR3 region: CASSRWGSDYGYTF. CDR3 sequence (DNA): TGTGCCAGCTCTAGGTGGGGGTCCGACTATGGCTACACCTTC. Full variable domain (missing parts from reference TRBV5-4 and TRBJ1-2): ETGVTQSPTHLIKTRGQQVTLRCSSQSGHNTVSWYQQALGQGPQFIFQYYREEENGRGNFPPRFSGLQFPNYSSELNVNALELDDSALYLCASSRWGSDYGYTFGSGTRLTVV.

J is TRBJ1-3 and V is TRBV5-1, with D perhaps TRBD1 (6 bases). The CDR3 runs to 16 residues. Germline-derived CDR1 and CDR2 are SGHRS and YFSETQ. Trimming removed 4 bases at V and 2 bases at J, with 16 bases between. CDR3 amino acids: CASSVAHREPGNTIYF. The CDR3 DNA reads TGCGCCAGCAGCGTCGCTCACAGGGAACCTGGAAACACCATATATTTT.

The V call is TRBV18, the J call TRBJ2-7, with 10 nucleotides matching TRBD2. This CDR3 is built from 16 residues. Per germline, CDR1 KGHSH and CDR2 LQKENI. J lost 7 bases, V lost 2 bases, and 11 bases had no gene match. The CDR3 region is CASSPRASGGAEEQYF. CDR3 nucleotides: TGTGCCAGCTCACCAAGGGCGAGCGGGGGGGCTGAAGAGCAGTACTTC.

This rearrangement joins TRBV5-5 to TRBJ1-3; perhaps TRBD1 as D (5 bases). The V end lost 7 bases, the J end lost 1 base, and 12 bases lay between the germline ends. The CDR3 is made up of 14 amino acids. Germline CDR1 and CDR2: SGHKS and YYEKEE (reference sequence). The CDR3 nucleotides are TGTGCCAGCGGGGCGATGACATCTGGAAACACCATATATTTT. Residues: CASGAMTSGNTIYF.

The J gene is TRBJ2-4, the V gene TRBV24-1; 8 bases map to TRBD2. Germline V gives CDR1 KGHDR, CDR2 SFDVKD. V was pared by 3 bases and J by 8 bases, with 8 bases of the junction left unmatched. The CDR3 is 15 residues long. The CDR3 sequence is CATSDSGGAGDIQYF. DNA of the CDR3: TGTGCCACCAGTGATAGCGGGGGCGCCGGGGACATTCAGTACTTC.

The rearrangement uses TRBV11-2 and TRBJ2-7, with 7 bases lining up with TRBD2. The V gene's germline CDR1 is SGHAT and CDR2 FQNNGV. The CDR3 is 16 amino acids. The junction had 11 bases not matched to a gene; V was cut back by 6 bases and J by 0 bases. DNA for the CDR3: TGTGCCAGCAGTTATCAGACTAGCACGTCCTCCTACGAGCAGTACTTC. This sequence encodes CASSYQTSTSSYEQYF.

This chain links TRBV7-9 with TRBJ1-2, with a possible D match to TRBD1 (6 bases). Deletions cut 5 bases from V and 8 bases from J, with 12 bases between. This CDR3 comprises 12 residues. Germline CDR1 and CDR2: SEHNR and FQNEAQ (reference sequence). CDR3: CASSPDRLGYTF. In DNA form, the CDR3 reads TGTGCCAGCAGCCCCGACAGGCTAGGCTACACCTTC.

The rearrangement uses TRBV6-2 or TRBV6-3 and TRBJ1-1; D is ambiguous. Per the germline V gene, CDR1 is MNHEY and CDR2 is SVGEGT. This CDR3 is 13 amino acids long. V was clipped by 3 bases and J by 7 bases, with 12 bases between them. DNA for the CDR3: TGTGCCAGCAGTTATAGTCAGCAGCGTGAAGCTTTCTTT. Its protein product is CASSYSQQREAFF.

The chain links TRBV6-5 to TRBJ2-2, with unresolved D. V was clipped by 7 bases and J by 2 bases, with 11 bases between them. The CDR3 extends over 14 amino acids. CDR1 is MNHEY and CDR2 is SVGAGI in the germline V gene. The CDR3 here is CASNPDGNTGELFF. CDR3 nucleotide sequence: TGTGCCAGCAACCCGGACGGTAACACCGGGGAGCTGTTTTTT.

The J gene is TRBJ1-1, the V gene TRBV28; D unresolved. This CDR3 has 12 amino acids. Germline V gene lookup returns CDR1 MDHEN and CDR2 SYDVKM. Deletions cut 8 bases from V and 0 bases from J, with 7 bases between. DNA of the CDR3: TGTGCCAGCGTCAGTCTGAACACTGAAGCTTTCTTT. Translated, it gives CASVSLNTEAFF.

The V and J genes are TRBV12-5 and TRBJ1-3, with unresolved D. The CDR3 has 14 amino acids. The germline gives CDR1 LGHNT, CDR2 FRNRAP. The V end lost 1 base, the J end lost 0 bases, and 4 bases lay between the germline ends. The CDR3 here is CASGLGHSGNTIYF. Here the CDR3 DNA reads TGTGCTAGTGGTTTGGGCCACTCTGGAAACACCATATATTTT.

The chain employs TRBV12-3 or TRBV12-4 and TRBJ2-5; D not certain. With 3 bases removed from V and 0 bases from J, the gap between germline ends came to 5 bases. The CDR3 sequence is 13 residues long. CDR3 DNA: TGTGCCAGCAGTTTTAACAACCAAGAGACCCAGTACTTC. It yields the protein CASSFNNQETQYF.

The rearrangement uses TRBV4-2 and TRBJ1-5; D perhaps matches TRBD1 (5 bases). In germline, CDR1 is LGHNA, CDR2 YNFKEQ. This CDR3 has 16 residues. The V end lost 0 bases, the J end lost 2 bases, and 11 bases lay between the germline ends. The DNA of the CDR3 is TGTGCCAGCAGCCAAGAGAGGGGACTTGGCAATCAGCCCCAGCATTTT. This gives the protein CASSQERGLGNQPQHF.